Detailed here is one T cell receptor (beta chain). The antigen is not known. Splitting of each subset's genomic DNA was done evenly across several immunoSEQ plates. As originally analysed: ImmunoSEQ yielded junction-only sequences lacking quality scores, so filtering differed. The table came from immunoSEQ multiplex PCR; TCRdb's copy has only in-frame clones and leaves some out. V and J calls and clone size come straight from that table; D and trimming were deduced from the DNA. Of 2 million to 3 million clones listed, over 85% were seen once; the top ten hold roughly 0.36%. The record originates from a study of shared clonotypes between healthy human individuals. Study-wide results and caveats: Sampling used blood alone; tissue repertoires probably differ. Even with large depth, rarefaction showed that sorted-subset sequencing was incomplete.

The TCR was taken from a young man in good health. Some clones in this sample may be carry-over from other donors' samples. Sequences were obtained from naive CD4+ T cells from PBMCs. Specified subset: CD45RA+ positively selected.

In DNA, the CDR3 is TGTGCCAGCAGTGCGGGCCTAGCGGGAACCCAAGAGACCCAGTACTTC. It yields the protein CASSAGLAGTQETQYF. The V and J genes are TRBV28 and TRBJ2-5; 9 bases agree with TRBD2. V was clipped by 5 bases and J by 1 base; unmatched bases: 8. The germline V gene encodes CDR1 MDHEN and CDR2 SYDVKM. There are 16 residues in the CDR3.